Following are 8 T cell receptor beta chains from one sample sequenced in a study of human T cells and chemical hapten exposure. Each CDR3 protein is one row after TCRdb ran MiXCR on the RACE reads. The data show about 71,000 distinct CDR3 sequences, more than 8% seen once. Time point defined: patch test 1, 2 weeks after DPC sensitization. Specified treatment: therapeutic diphenylcyclopropenone sensitization with weekly scalp DPC. Sample: whole blood, taken in connection with sensitization to the hapten diphenylcyclopropenone (DPC). The source of these receptors is a woman aged 40 to 49 with alopecia areata. Some clones in this sample may be carry-over from other donors' samples.

There are many counts of this clonotype. This sequence joins TRBV5-6 and TRBJ1-2, with TRBD1 as a possible D gene (5 bases). Germline lookup yields CDR1 SGHDT and CDR2 YYEEEE. The CDR3 length is 16 residues. V lost 4 bases and J lost 2, with 18 bases in between. CDR3 region: CASSPGTIWGNYGYTF. Here the CDR3 DNA reads TGTGCCAGCAGCCCCGGGACCATTTGGGGCAACTATGGCTACACCTTC.

The chain links TRBV4-3 to TRBJ2-7; D unresolved. From germline, CDR1 is LGHNA and CDR2 YSLEER. This CDR3 contains 15 residues. The ends were cut back, 0 bases at V and 2 bases at J, with 11 bases in the middle. In DNA, the CDR3 is TGCGCCAGCAGCCAAGATCGGGCCGGACCCTACGAGCAGTACTTC. Translation gives CASSQDRAGPYEQYF.

This clonotype showed up many times. J is TRBJ1-2 and V is TRBV4-3, with D possibly TRBD1 on 5 matching bases. The germline V gene has CDR1 LGHNA and CDR2 YSLEER. The length of the CDR3 is 14 residues. V dropped 3 bases and J dropped 8 bases, with 16 bases sitting between them. The CDR3 bases are TGCGCCAGCAGCCATAGAGACAGCCATGGAGGCTACACCTTC. It is translated as CASSHRDSHGGYTF.

This clonotype has a handful of counts. The rearrangement links TRBV5-6 to TRBJ2-7; possible D gene TRBD1, 5 bases. The CDR3 covers 15 residues. V was clipped by 4 bases and J by 0 bases, with 14 bases between them. Germline CDR1 SGHDT, CDR2 YYEEEE. CDR3 in amino acids: CASSPLIGHSYEQYF. As DNA, the CDR3 is TGTGCCAGCAGCCCCCTAATTGGACACTCCTACGAGCAGTACTTC.

The rearrangement links TRBV11-2 to TRBJ2-7; 9 positions match TRBD1. J was trimmed by 2 bases and V by 6 bases; bases with no gene match: 8. CDR3 length equals 15 residues. Germline V gene sequence: CDR1 SGHAT, CDR2 FQNNGV. The CDR3: CASRLTGQGTYEQYF. For the CDR3, the DNA is TGTGCCAGCAGACTGACGGGACAGGGAACCTACGAGCAGTACTTC.

There are many counts of this clonotype. V is TRBV7-9 and J is TRBJ2-3; possibly TRBD2 for D (6 bases). The CDR3 is 15 residues long. With 5 bases removed from V and 2 bases from J, the gap between germline ends came to 14 bases. Germline assignment: CDR1 SEHNR and CDR2 FQNEAQ (reference sequence). CDR3 DNA sequence: TGTGCCAGCAGCCCCTGGGCGGGATCCACAGATACGCAGTATTTT. It translates to CASSPWAGSTDTQYF.

This clonotype came up many times. The chain combines TRBV7-6 with TRBJ1-1, with D possibly TRBD1 on 6 matching bases. CDR3 length: 11 amino acids. Trimming left V 5 bases short and J 7 bases short, with 8 bases between. The germline V gene has CDR1 SGHVS and CDR2 FNYEAQ. The CDR3 DNA follows: TGTGCCAGCAGCAGGGGGAGTGAAGCTTTCTTT. It yields the protein CASSRGSEAFF. The whole variable domain, remainder taken from reference TRBV7-6 and TRBJ1-1, is GAGVSQSPRYKVTKRGQDVALRCDPISGHVSLYWYRQALGQGPEFLTYFNYEAQQDKSGLPNDRFSAERPEGSISTLTIQRTEQRDSAMYRCASSRGSEAFFGQGTRLTVV.

This clonotype occurred many times. This chain connects TRBV4-3 to TRBJ2-3, with D possibly TRBD2 on 7 matching bases. Per the germline V gene, CDR1 is LGHNA and CDR2 is YSLEER. The ends were cut back, 4 bases at V and 0 bases at J, with 20 bases in the middle. The CDR3 has 18 amino acids. CDR3 loop: CASSPGRRGGPSTDTQYF. Here the CDR3 DNA reads TGCGCCAGCAGCCCTGGGCGACGCGGGGGCCCTAGCACAGATACGCAGTATTTT.